The 25 T cell receptor beta chains in this list originate from one sample, sequenced in a study of blood T cell repertoires in COVID-19. Data came from immunoSEQ multiplex PCR; TCRdb stores just in-frame clones and leaves some out. Among about 230,000 clones listed, 81% were seen once. Sequenced sample: peripheral blood. The receptors stem from a woman aged 80 or over with acute or convalescent COVID-19.

The chain employs TRBV27 and TRBJ1-1; no clear D gene. There are 13 residues in the CDR3. Germline V gene data show CDR1 as MNHEY and CDR2 as SMNVEV (reference sequence). Deletions cut 11 bases from V and 1 base from J, with 14 bases between. The CDR3 sequence is CASGGLRNTEAFF. CDR3 nucleotides: TGTGCCTCAGGAGGTCTGAGGAACACTGAAGCTTTCTTT.

This clone has a handful of counts. The gene calls are TRBV5-1 and TRBJ2-5, with TRBD1 matching over 9 bases. Per the germline V gene, CDR1 is SGHRS and CDR2 is YFSETQ. There are 16 residues in the CDR3. Unmatched junction bases numbered 8, after V lost 0 bases and J lost 5 bases. CDR3 protein: CASSLAQTGGGETQYF. The DNA for the CDR3 is TGCGCCAGCAGCTTGGCCCAGACAGGGGGTGGGGAGACCCAGTACTTC.

This rearrangement joins TRBV19 to TRBJ2-3, with D perhaps TRBD1 (6 bases). The V gene's germline CDR1 is LNHDA and CDR2 SQIVND (reference sequence). The CDR3 covers 15 residues. Trimming removed 5 bases from V and 1 base from J, with 13 bases in between. The DNA for the CDR3 is TGTGCCAGTAGTCCCCGGCCAGGGGGCACAGATACGCAGTATTTT. Encoded protein: CASSPRPGGTDTQYF.

V usage is TRBV28 and J usage is TRBJ1-2, with D maybe TRBD1 (5 bases). The germline V and J ends were trimmed by 2 bases and 8 bases, with 15 bases remaining between them. The CDR3 runs to 14 residues. CDR1 is MDHEN and CDR2 is SYDVKM in the germline V gene. The CDR3 region is CASSLTVAGQGYTF. The CDR3 DNA follows: TGTGCCAGCAGTTTAACCGTGGCAGGGCAGGGCTACACCTTC.

This clone turned up a few times. The chain uses TRBV18 and TRBJ2-5; the match to TRBD1 covers 9 bases. Germline loops: CDR1 KGHSH, CDR2 LQKENI. The CDR3 totals 17 residues. V lost 1 base and J lost 2; bases outside the gene matches: 8. The CDR3 nucleotides are TGTGCCAGCTCACCACTCGGTTCCGACAGGGGGCAAGAGACCCAGTACTTC. Amino acid sequence: CASSPLGSDRGQETQYF.

The V gene is TRBV3-1 (or the pseudogene TRBV3-2), the J gene TRBJ1-1; D remains unclear. The CDR3 extends over 13 amino acids. V was trimmed by 0 bases and J by 11 bases, leaving 13 bases between them. Germline CDR1 reads LGHDT; CDR2 reads YNNKEL (reference sequence). CDR3 residues: CASSQDLARRAFF. The CDR3 DNA reads as TGTGCCAGCAGCCAAGATCTGGCGCGGAGGGCTTTCTTT.

The chain links TRBV3-1 (or the pseudogene TRBV3-2) to TRBJ2-1; TRBD2 agrees at 8 bases. The V gene's germline CDR1 is LGHDT and CDR2 YNNKEL (reference sequence). The CDR3 consists of 14 residues. The trim removed 6 bases at V and 6 bases at J, leaving 7 bases unmatched. The CDR3 here is CASSLLAGGNEQFF. CDR3 nucleotide sequence: TGTGCCAGCAGTCTCCTCGCGGGAGGCAATGAGCAGTTCTTC.

The gene calls are TRBV9 and TRBJ1-6; 8 nucleotides agree with TRBD1. Germline V lookup: CDR1 SGDLS, CDR2 YYNGEE. CDR3 size: 16 residues. V shed 0 bases and J 9 bases; nucleotides not matched to a gene: 8. The CDR3 loop reads CASSVGSGQEGSPLHF. CDR3 in DNA: TGTGCCAGCAGCGTAGGGTCGGGACAGGAGGGTTCACCCCTCCACTTT. The full variable domain, its missing parts supplied by reference TRBV9 and TRBJ1-6, is DSGVTQTPKHLITATGQRVTLRCSPRSGDLSVYWYQQSLDQGLQFLIQYYNGEERAKGNILERFSAQQFPDLHSELNLSSLELGDSALYFCASSVGSGQEGSPLHFGNGTRLTVT.

This chain links TRBV10-3 with TRBJ2-1, with 8 bases identical to TRBD2. Looked up from germline, CDR1 is ENHRY and CDR2 is SYGVKD. CDR3 length equals 15 residues. The ends lost 8 bases at V and 2 bases at J; junction bases unmatched: 8. The DNA of the CDR3 is TGTGCCATCCCAAATAGCGGGATAACCTACAATGAGCAGTTCTTC. It specifies CAIPNSGITYNEQFF.

This clone occurred a few times. J is TRBJ2-3 and V is TRBV3-1 (or the pseudogene TRBV3-2); 8 bases fit TRBD2. V shed 4 bases and J 1 base; nucleotides not matched to a gene: 7. Looked up from germline, CDR1 is LGHDT and CDR2 is YNNKEL (reference sequence). This CDR3 has 16 amino acids. The CDR3 is CASSLGLVVGTDTQYF. In DNA form, the CDR3 reads TGTGCCAGCAGCCTGGGACTAGTCGTCGGCACAGATACGCAGTATTTT.

V gene TRBV5-6 combines with J gene TRBJ1-6; no clear D gene. Germline values: CDR1 SGHDT, CDR2 YYEEEE. The length of the CDR3 is 19 residues. Trimming stripped 1 base from V and 0 bases from J, with 17 bases between. The CDR3, as DNA: TGTGCCAGCAGCTTGCACGGAGACGCCGTGTCCTCCTATAATTCACCCCTCCACTTT. The encoded protein is CASSLHGDAVSSYNSPLHF.

This clone has just one count. This chain uses TRBV5-1 with TRBJ1-3; D perhaps matches TRBD1 (5 bases). CDR3 length equals 16 residues. The V end was cut by 4 bases, the J end by 0 bases, with 14 bases between. The germline gives CDR1 SGHRS, CDR2 YFSETQ. The CDR3 is CASSINDRLSGNTIYF. The CDR3 DNA is TGCGCCAGCAGCATCAACGACAGACTCTCTGGAAACACCATATATTTT.

The CDR3, as DNA: TGCAGCGTTGAATACCTAGCGGGCCGCACAGATACGCAGTATTTT. Translation gives CSVEYLAGRTDTQYF. The rearrangement uses TRBV29-1 and TRBJ2-3, with TRBD2 matching over 8 bases. Trimming cost V 2 bases and J 1 base; bases outside gene matches: 5. The germline V gene has CDR1 SQVTM and CDR2 ANQGSEA. This CDR3 has 15 residues.

V and J are TRBV7-2 and TRBJ2-3; 7 bases map to TRBD2. The length of the CDR3 is 14 residues. Looked up from germline, CDR1 is SGHTA and CDR2 is FQGNSA. The trim removed 0 bases at V and 6 bases at J, leaving 3 bases unmatched. CDR3 amino acids: CASSLAILADTQYF. The CDR3 bases are TGTGCCAGCAGCTTAGCAATACTAGCGGATACGCAGTATTTT.

The V call is TRBV6-5, the J call TRBJ2-7, with D possibly being TRBD2 (6 bases). Germline V gives CDR1 MNHEY, CDR2 SVGAGI. The germline V and J ends were trimmed by 7 bases and 5 bases, with 21 bases remaining between them. This CDR3 comprises 15 residues. CDR3 sequence: CASTTLRRGSHEQYF. CDR3 DNA: TGTGCCAGCACTACCCTAAGGCGGGGAAGTCACGAGCAGTACTTC.

The chain joins TRBV10-3 to TRBJ2-1; no clear D. There are 14 residues in the CDR3. V lost 2 bases and J lost 7, with 12 bases in between. Germline CDR1 and CDR2: ENHRY and SYGVKD. CDR3 sequence: CAISEHTTMNEQFF. The CDR3 region has the DNA TGTGCCATCAGTGAGCACACCACAATGAATGAGCAGTTCTTC.

This chain connects TRBV11-2 to TRBJ2-6, with 12 bases aligning to TRBD1. The germline gives CDR1 SGHAT, CDR2 FQNNGV. The CDR3 runs to 18 residues. Unmatched junction bases numbered 10, after V lost 1 base and J lost 9 bases. The CDR3 loop reads CASSLVGTGGVLGNVLTF. The DNA of the CDR3 is TGTGCCAGCAGCTTAGTAGGGACAGGGGGCGTTCTAGGCAACGTCCTGACTTTC.

Only a few counts were recorded for this clone. This chain uses TRBV2 with TRBJ1-6; maybe TRBD1 (6 bases). Trimming stripped 6 bases from V and 5 bases from J, with 11 bases between. Germline CDR1 is SNHLY and CDR2 is FYNNEI. This CDR3 region has 14 residues. CDR3 nucleotides: TGTGCCAGCAGACGGACAGTTAATAATTCACCCCTCCACTTT. It yields the protein CASRRTVNNSPLHF. The full variable domain, in which reference TRBV2 and TRBJ1-6 provide the parts outside the CDR3, is EPEVTQTPSHQVTQMGQEVILRCVPISNHLYFYWYRQILGQKVEFLVSFYNNEISEKSEIFDDQFSVERPDGSNFTLKIRSTKLEDSAMYFCASRRTVNNSPLHFGNGTRLTVT.

V and J are TRBV10-3 and TRBJ1-6; 8 nucleotides match TRBD1. Germline V gene data show CDR1 as ENHRY and CDR2 as SYGVKD. The CDR3 sequence is 15 residues long. The V segment lost 2 bases and the J segment 7 bases; nucleotides outside the gene matches: 4. The CDR3 loop is CAISELGQANSPLHF. DNA for the CDR3: TGTGCCATCAGTGAGCTGGGACAGGCGAATTCACCCCTCCACTTT.

This clone was seen only once. J is TRBJ1-6 and V is TRBV27, with 7 bases identical to TRBD1. V was pared by 6 bases and J by 13 bases, with 12 bases of the junction left unmatched. This CDR3 is built from 14 residues. The germline V gene has CDR1 MNHEY and CDR2 SMNVEV (reference sequence). This CDR3 is CASSLGQASAPLHF. CDR3 DNA: TGTGCCAGCAGCCTCGGACAGGCTTCGGCGCCCCTCCACTTT.

This clone has more than one count but fewer than ten. The CDR3 DNA is TGTGCCAGCAGCCGAACCAAGGTGGCGGGGAATGTTGGCTACACCTTC. It is translated as CASSRTKVAGNVGYTF. The J gene is TRBJ1-2, the V gene TRBV7-8; no clear D gene. V was pared by 5 bases and J by 7 bases, with 23 bases between. CDR3 length: 16 residues. Germline V gene lookup returns CDR1 SGHVS and CDR2 FQNEAQ.

This clone was counted only a few times. The V call is TRBV5-1, the J call TRBJ2-7; maybe TRBD2 (5 bases). The CDR3 covers 12 residues. Per germline, CDR1 SGHRS and CDR2 YFSETQ. Trimming removed 7 bases at V and 3 bases at J, with 11 bases between. This CDR3 is CASGREGYEQYF. The CDR3 DNA is TGCGCCAGCGGCCGAGAGGGCTACGAGCAGTACTTC.

The chain combines TRBV4-1 with TRBJ2-5; 10 nucleotides agree with TRBD1. Germline loops: CDR1 MGHRA, CDR2 YSYEKL. The trim removed 1 base at V and 4 bases at J, leaving 6 bases unmatched. This CDR3 comprises 16 residues. The CDR3 coding sequence is TGCGCCAGCAGCCAAGGTGACAGGGGGCTTGGAGAGACCCAGTACTTC. Translation: CASSQGDRGLGETQYF.

V is TRBV11-2 and J is TRBJ2-6; 11 bases align to TRBD1. V shed 5 bases and J 1 base; nucleotides not matched to a gene: 4. Looked up from germline, CDR1 is SGHAT and CDR2 is FQNNGV. The CDR3 runs 17 residues. The CDR3 DNA follows: TGTGCCAGCAGCGTGGACAGGGGGCAATCTGGGGCCAACGTCCTGACTTTC. Amino acid sequence: CASSVDRGQSGANVLTF.

The chain is built from TRBV5-1 and TRBJ2-7, with D hard to call. The germline CDR1 and CDR2 sequences are SGHRS and YFSETQ. V lost 0 bases and J lost 3, with 7 bases in between. The CDR3 totals 13 residues. The CDR3 protein is CASSLGEVYEQYF. In DNA form, the CDR3 reads TGCGCCAGCAGCTTGGGCGAGGTCTACGAGCAGTACTTC.